This T cell receptor (beta chain) was retrieved from a study of OX40 agonist ivuxolimab in advanced cancers. For the study in its entirety: Ivuxolimab was an agonistic, fully human IgG2 monoclonal antibody directed against OX40 (CD134), a costimulatory receptor. Peripheral TCRbeta sequencing aimed to test whether ivuxolimab altered TCR sequence diversity and caused clonal T-cell expansion. The paper describes the monotherapy dose-escalation part (N ≈ 51 patients) of the phase I trial of ivuxolimab. Partial responses occurred in three dose-escalation patients, of whom one had hepatocellular carcinoma and two had cutaneous melanoma. Of the roughly 52 dose-escalation patients, hepatocellular carcinoma was present in some 19, melanoma in roughly 15, renal cell carcinoma in 9 and head and neck cancer in 9. Prior anti-PD-1, anti-PD-L1 or anti-CTLA-4 therapy was permitted, and approximately 39% of dose-escalation patients had received checkpoint inhibitors. Intravenous ivuxolimab was administered to patients every 2 weeks at six dose levels: 0.01, 0.1, 0.3, 1.5, 3 and 10 mg/kg. A male proportion of roughly 80% and a mean age of approximately 62 years, ranging from 23 to 79, were recorded for the dose-escalation cohort.

Summary of the overall study and its limitations: On average, CD8+ T cells showed more expanded clones than CD4+ T cells after ivuxolimab. At doses of 0.1 to 3.0 mg/kg, clonal expansion of both CD4+ and CD8+ T cells in blood was seen between baseline and week 6. The antigen specificity of the peripheral T cells that underwent clonal expansion was not determined. Low levels of normalized T-cell clonal expansion were also seen in some nonresponding patients. In the 0.1-3.0 mg/kg groups, partial responders had among the lowest normalized peripheral clonal expansion, particularly in CD8+ T cells.

With respect to this clone: No cognate antigen has been identified for it. Base quality data are lacking; no much larger clone is found one base away.

Genomic DNA was isolated from the sorted cells so that the TCRbeta CDR3 region could be sequenced. The immunoSEQ Assay was used to sequence the TCRbeta CDR3 regions. Entries here come from immuneACCESS through TCRdb and include only in-frame sequences with V and J called. Some clones fail to appear in such tables; in the studies checked, an unresolved V gene covers under half of the shortfall, and the cause of the remainder is unknown. Within this sample are about 29,000 clones, with approximately 78% of them counted one time only. The ten top clones hold about 19% of the sample. The trial excluded patients who had a history of autoimmune disease or were on systemic immunosuppression. In every dose cohort, peripheral blood was drawn for TCR sequencing at baseline, cycle 4 day 1, and cycle 7 day 1. The samples were taken from a phase I, first-in-human, multicenter, open-label dose-escalation trial of ivuxolimab. The trial enrolled adults with locally advanced or metastatic head and neck squamous cell, hepatocellular, melanoma or renal cell carcinoma. Before TCR sequencing, CD4+ T cells and CD8+ T cells from peripheral blood were sorted into separate populations.

V is shortened by 3 bases, J by 2 bases, and the region joining them spans 8 bases. The germline V gene encodes CDR1 MNHEY and CDR2 SMNVEV (reference sequence). Its CDR3 holds 13 amino acids, cysteine through phenylalanine. CDR3 DNA is the only sequence kept; it has 39 bases, read in frame from the first base. Here the sequenced sample was CD4+ or CD8+ T cells sorted from blood, taken in a trial of the OX40 agonist ivuxolimab. In this chain, TRBV27 is recombined with TRBJ2-7, with no confidently assigned D gene. The TCR comes from an adult with an advanced solid tumor such as melanoma, head and neck, liver or kidney cancer. CDR3 protein: CASSLRSPYEQYF. The DNA is as follows: TGTGCCAGCAGTTTGAGGAGCCCCTACGAGCAGTACTTC.